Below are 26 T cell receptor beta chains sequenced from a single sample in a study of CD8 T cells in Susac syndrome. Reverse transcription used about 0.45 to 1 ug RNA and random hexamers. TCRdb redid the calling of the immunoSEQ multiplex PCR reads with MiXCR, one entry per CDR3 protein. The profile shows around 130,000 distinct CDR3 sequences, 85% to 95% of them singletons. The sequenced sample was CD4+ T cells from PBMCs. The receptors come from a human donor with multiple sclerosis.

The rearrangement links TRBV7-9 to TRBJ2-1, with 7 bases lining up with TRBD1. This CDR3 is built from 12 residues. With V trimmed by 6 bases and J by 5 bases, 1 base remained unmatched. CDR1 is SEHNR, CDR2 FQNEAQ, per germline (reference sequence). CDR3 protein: CASRGTDNEQFF. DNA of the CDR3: TGTGCCAGCAGGGGGACAGACAATGAGCAGTTCTTC.

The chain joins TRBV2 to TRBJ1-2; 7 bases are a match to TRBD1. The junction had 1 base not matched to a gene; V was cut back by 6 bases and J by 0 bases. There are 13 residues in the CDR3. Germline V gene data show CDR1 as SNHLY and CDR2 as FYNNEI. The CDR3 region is CASRGQPNYGYTF. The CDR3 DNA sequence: TGTGCCAGCAGGGGACAGCCTAACTATGGCTACACCTTC.

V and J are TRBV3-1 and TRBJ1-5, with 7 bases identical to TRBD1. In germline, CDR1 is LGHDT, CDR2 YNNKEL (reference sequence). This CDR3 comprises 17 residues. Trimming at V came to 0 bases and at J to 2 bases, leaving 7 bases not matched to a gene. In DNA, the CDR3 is TGTGCCAGCAGCCAAGAGGGTACAGGGACAGGCAATCAGCCCCAGCATTTT. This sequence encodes CASSQEGTGTGNQPQHF.

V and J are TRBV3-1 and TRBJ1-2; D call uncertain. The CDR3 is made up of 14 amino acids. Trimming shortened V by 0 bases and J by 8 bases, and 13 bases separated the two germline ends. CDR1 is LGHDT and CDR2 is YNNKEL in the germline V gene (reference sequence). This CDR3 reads CASSQEPPNWGYTF. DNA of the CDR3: TGTGCCAGCAGCCAAGAACCCCCTAACTGGGGCTACACCTTC.

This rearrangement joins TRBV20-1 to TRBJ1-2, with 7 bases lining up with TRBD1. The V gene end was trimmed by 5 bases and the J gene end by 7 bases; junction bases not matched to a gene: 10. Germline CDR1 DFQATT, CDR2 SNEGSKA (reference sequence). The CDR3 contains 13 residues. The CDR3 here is CSALDRHQGGYTF. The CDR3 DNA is TGCAGTGCTCTGGACAGGCATCAAGGTGGCTACACCTTC.

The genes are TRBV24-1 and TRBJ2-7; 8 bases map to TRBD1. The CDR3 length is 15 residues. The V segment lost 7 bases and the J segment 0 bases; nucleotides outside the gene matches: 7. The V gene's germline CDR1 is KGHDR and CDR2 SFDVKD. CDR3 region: CATSVYRGTSYEQYF. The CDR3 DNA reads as TGTGCCACCAGCGTCTACAGGGGGACCTCCTACGAGCAGTACTTC.

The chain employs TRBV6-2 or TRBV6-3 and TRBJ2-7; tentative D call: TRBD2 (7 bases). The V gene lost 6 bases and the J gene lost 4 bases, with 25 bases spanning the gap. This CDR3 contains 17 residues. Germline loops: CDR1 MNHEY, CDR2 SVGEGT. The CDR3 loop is CASRNPLGGQSLYEQYF. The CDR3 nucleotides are TGTGCCAGCAGAAACCCCTTGGGGGGGCAGTCACTTTACGAGCAGTACTTC.

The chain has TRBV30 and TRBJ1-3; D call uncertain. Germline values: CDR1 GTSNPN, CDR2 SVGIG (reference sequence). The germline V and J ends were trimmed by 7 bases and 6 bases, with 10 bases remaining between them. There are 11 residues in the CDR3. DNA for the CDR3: TGTGCCTTCGGTCTTACAAACACCATATATTTT. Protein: CAFGLTNTIYF. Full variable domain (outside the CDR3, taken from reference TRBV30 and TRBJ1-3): SQTIHQWPATLVQPVGSPLSLECTVEGTSNPNLYWYRQAAGRGLQLLFYSVGIGQISSEVPQNLSASRPQDRQFILSSKKLLLSDSGFYLCAFGLTNTIYFGEGSWLTVV.

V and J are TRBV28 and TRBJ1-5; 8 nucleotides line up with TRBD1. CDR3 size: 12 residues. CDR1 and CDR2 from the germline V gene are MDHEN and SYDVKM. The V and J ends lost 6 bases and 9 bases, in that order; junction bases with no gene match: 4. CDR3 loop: CASSPGTGPQHF. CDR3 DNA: TGTGCCAGCAGCCCCGGGACAGGGCCCCAGCATTTT.

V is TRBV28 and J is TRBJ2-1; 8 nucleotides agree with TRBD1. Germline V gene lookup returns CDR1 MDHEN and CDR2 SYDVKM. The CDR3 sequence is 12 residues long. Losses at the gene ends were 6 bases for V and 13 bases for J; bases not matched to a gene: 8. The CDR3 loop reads CASSPLQGGQFF. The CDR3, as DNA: TGTGCCAGCAGCCCCTTACAGGGGGGACAGTTCTTC.

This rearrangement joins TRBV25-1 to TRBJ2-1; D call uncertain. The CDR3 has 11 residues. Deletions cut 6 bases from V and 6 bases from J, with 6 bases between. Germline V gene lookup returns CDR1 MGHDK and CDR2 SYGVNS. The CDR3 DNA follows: TGTGCCAGCAGAAGGGCCAATGAGCAGTTCTTC. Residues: CASRRANEQFF. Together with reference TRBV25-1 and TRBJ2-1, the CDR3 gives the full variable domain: EADIYQTPRYLVIGTGKKITLECSQTMGHDKMYWYQQDPGMELHLIHYSYGVNSTEKGDLSSESTVSRIRTEHFPLTLESARPSHTSQYLCASRRANEQFFGPGTRLTVL.

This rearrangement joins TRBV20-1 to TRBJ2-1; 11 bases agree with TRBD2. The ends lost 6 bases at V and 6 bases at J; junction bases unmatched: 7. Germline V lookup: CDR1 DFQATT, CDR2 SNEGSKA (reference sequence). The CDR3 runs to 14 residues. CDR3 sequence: CSAPKGLAVNEQFF. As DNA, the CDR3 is TGCAGTGCACCAAAGGGACTAGCGGTCAATGAGCAGTTCTTC.

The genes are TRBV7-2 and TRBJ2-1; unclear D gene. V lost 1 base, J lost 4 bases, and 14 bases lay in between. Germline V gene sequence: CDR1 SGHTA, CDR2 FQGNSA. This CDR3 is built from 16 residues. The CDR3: CASSLDLGSVYNEQFF. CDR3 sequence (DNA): TGTGCCAGCAGCTTAGATCTGGGATCGGTATACAATGAGCAGTTCTTC.

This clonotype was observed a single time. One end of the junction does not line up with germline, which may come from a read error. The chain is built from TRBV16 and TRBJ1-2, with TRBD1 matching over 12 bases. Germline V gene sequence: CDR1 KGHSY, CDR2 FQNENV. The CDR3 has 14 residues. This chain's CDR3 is CASSQSGDRGRMEF. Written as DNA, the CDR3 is TGTGCCAGCAGCCAATCGGGGGACAGGGGGCGGATGGAGTTC.

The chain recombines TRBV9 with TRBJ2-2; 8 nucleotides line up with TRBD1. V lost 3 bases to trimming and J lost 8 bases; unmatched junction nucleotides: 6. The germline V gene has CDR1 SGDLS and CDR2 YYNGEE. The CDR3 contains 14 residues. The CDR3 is CASSGQGLLGELFF. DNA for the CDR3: TGTGCCAGCAGCGGACAGGGGTTGTTGGGGGAGCTGTTTTTT. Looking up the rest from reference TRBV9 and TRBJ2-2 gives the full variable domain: DSGVTQTPKHLITATGQRVTLRCSPRSGDLSVYWYQQSLDQGLQFLIQYYNGEERAKGNILERFSAQQFPDLHSELNLSSLELGDSALYFCASSGQGLLGELFFGEGSRLTVL.

CDR3 amino acids: CASSPATGEFSEQYF. In DNA form, the CDR3 reads TGTGCCAGCAGTCCCGCGACAGGGGAGTTCTCCGAGCAGTACTTC. The chain employs TRBV28 and TRBJ2-7, with 8 positions matching TRBD1. The V segment lost 5 bases and the J segment 6 bases; nucleotides outside the gene matches: 12. CDR3 size: 15 residues. CDR1 is MDHEN, CDR2 SYDVKM, per germline.

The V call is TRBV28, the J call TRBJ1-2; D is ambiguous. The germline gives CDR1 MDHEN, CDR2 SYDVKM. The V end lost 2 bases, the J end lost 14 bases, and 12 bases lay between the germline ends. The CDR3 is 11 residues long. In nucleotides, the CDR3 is TGTGCCAGCAGTTTAAGGCGGGCAGCTACCTTC. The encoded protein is CASSLRRAATF.

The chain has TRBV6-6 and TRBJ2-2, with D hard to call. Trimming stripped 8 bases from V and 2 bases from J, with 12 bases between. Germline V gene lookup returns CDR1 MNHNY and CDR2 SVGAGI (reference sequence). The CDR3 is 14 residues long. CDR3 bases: TGTGCCAGCCAACCTCAGCTTAACACCGGGGAGCTGTTTTTT. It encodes CASQPQLNTGELFF.

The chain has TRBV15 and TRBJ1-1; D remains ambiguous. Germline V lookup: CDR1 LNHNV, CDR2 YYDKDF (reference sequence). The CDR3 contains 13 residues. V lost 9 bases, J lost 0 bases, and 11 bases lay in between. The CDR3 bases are TGTGCCACAGGAGGTGTAATGAACACTGAAGCTTTCTTT. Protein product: CATGGVMNTEAFF.

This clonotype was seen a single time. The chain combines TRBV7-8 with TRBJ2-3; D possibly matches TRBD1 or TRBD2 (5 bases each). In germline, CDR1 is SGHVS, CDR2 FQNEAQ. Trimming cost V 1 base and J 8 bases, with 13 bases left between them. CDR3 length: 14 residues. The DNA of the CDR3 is TGTGCCAGCAGCTTAGTAGCGATCGGGGCTACGCAGTATTTT. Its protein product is CASSLVAIGATQYF.

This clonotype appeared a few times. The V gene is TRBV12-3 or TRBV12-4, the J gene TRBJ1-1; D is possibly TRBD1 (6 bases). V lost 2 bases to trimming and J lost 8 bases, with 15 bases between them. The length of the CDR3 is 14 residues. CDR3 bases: TGTGCCAGCAGTTTAAAGCCGGGGGCTTCCGAAGCTTTCTTT. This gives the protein CASSLKPGASEAFF.

The CDR3 nucleotides are TGTGCCAGCAGTTGGACAGGTGGCTACACCTTC. Its protein is CASSWTGGYTF. The rearrangement links TRBV28 to TRBJ1-2; TRBD1 aligns across 7 bases. Germline trimming cut 4 bases from V and 7 bases from J; bases unmatched to any gene: 0. Germline V gene sequence: CDR1 MDHEN, CDR2 SYDVKM. This CDR3 spans 11 amino acids.

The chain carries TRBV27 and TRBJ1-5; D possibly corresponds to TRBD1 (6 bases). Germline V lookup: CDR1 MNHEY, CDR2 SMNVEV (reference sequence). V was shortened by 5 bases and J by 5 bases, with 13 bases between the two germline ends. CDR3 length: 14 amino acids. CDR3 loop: CASSPDRPYQPQHF. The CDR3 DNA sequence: TGTGCCAGCAGTCCGGACAGACCTTATCAGCCCCAGCATTTT.

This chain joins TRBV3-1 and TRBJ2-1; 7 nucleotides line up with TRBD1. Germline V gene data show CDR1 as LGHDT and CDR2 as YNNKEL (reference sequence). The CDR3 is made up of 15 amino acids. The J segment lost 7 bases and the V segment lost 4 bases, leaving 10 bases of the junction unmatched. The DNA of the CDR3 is TGTGCCAGCAGCCTGGACAGGACCGGCGTGAATGAGCAGTTCTTC. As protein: CASSLDRTGVNEQFF.

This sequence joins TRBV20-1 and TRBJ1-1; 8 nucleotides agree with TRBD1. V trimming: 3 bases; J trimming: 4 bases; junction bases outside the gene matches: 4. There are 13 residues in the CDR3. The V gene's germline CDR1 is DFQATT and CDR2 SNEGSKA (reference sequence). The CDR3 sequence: CSARDRALTEAFF. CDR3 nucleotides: TGCAGTGCTAGGGACAGGGCTCTCACTGAAGCTTTCTTT.

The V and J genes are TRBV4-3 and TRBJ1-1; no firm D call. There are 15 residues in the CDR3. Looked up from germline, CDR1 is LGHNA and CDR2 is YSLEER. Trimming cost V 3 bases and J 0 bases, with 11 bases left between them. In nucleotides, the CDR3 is TGCGCCAGCAGCCAGGAACGATCTCTGAACACTGAAGCTTTCTTT. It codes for CASSQERSLNTEAFF.